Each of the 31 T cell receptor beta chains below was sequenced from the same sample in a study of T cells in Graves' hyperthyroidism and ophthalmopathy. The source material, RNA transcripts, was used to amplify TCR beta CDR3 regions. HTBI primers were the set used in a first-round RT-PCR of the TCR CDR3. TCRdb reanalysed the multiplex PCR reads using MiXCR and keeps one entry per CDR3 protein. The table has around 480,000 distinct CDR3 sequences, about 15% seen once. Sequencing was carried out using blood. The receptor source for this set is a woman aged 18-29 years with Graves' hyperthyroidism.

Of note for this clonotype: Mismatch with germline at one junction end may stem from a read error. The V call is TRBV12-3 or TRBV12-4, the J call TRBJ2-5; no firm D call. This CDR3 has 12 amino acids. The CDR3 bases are TGTGCCAGCAGCTTAGATGGTCAGACCCAGTACTTC. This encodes CASSLDGQTQYF.

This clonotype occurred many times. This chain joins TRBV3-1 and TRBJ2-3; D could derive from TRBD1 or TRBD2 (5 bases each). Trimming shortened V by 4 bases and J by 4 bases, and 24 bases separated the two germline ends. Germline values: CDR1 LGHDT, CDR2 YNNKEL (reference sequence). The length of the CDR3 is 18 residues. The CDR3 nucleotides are TGTGCCAGCAGCCCCGACAGAGGGCAGAGACTTCGCCCAGATACGCAGTATTTT. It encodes CASSPDRGQRLRPDTQYF.

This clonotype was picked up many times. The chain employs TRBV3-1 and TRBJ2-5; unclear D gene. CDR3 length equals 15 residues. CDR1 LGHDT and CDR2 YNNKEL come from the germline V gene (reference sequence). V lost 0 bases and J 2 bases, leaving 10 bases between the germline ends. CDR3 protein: CASSQDLTLQETQYF. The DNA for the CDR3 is TGTGCCAGCAGCCAAGATCTGACACTACAAGAGACCCAGTACTTC.

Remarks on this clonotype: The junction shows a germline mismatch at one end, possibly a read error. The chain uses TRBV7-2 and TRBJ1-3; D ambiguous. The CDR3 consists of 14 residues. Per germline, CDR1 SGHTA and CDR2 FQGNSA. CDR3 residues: CASSPQQARNTISF. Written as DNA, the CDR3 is TGTGCCAGCAGCCCGCAGCAGGCGAGAAACACCATATCTTTT.

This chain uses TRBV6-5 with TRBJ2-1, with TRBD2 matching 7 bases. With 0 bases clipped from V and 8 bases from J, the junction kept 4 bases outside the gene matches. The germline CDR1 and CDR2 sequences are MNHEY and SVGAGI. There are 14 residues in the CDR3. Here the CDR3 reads CASSYSLTSDEQFF. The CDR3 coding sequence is TGTGCCAGCAGTTACTCCCTAACTAGCGATGAGCAGTTCTTC.

The CDR3 spells CAWSDQANYGYTF. CDR3 nucleotides: TGTGCCTGGAGTGACCAGGCGAACTATGGCTACACCTTC. The J gene is TRBJ1-2, the V gene TRBV30; D gene ambiguous. The germline V and J ends were trimmed by 1 base and 2 bases, with 8 bases remaining between them. This CDR3 region has 13 residues. The germline CDR1 and CDR2 sequences are GTSNPN and SVGIG (reference sequence).

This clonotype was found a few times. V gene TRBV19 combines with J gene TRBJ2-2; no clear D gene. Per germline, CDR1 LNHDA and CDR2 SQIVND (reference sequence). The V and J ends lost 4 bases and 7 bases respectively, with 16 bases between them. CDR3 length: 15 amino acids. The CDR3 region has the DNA TGTGCCAGTAGTACCCAAGGGTCGGCTGGCGGGGAGCTGTTTTTT. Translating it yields CASSTQGSAGGELFF.

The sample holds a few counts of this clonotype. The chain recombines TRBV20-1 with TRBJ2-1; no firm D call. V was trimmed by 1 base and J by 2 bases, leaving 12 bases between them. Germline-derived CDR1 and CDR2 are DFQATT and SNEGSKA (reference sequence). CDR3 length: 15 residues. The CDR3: CSARGILSAYNEQFF. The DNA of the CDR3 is TGCAGTGCTAGAGGTATTCTCTCAGCCTACAATGAGCAGTTCTTC.

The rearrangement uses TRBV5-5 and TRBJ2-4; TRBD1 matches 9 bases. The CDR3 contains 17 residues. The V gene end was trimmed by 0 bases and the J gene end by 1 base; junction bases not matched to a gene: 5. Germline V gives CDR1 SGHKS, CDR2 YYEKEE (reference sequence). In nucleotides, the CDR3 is TGTGCCAGCAGCTTGGCGGGACAGGGTAACGCCAAAAACATTCAGTACTTC. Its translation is CASSLAGQGNAKNIQYF.

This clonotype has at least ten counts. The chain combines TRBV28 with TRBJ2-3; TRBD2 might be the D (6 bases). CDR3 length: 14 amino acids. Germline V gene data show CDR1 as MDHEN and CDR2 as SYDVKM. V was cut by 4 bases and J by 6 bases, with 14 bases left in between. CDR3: CASSSVGSSDTQYF. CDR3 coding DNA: TGTGCCAGCAGTTCAGTCGGGAGTTCGGATACGCAGTATTTT.

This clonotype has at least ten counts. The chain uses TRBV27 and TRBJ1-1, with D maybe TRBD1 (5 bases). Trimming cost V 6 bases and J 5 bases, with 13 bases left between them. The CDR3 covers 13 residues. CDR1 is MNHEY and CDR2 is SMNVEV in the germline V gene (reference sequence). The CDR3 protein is CASSLDRGTEAFF. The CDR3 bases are TGTGCCAGCAGCTTAGATCGGGGGACTGAAGCTTTCTTT.

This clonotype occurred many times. The CDR3 loop is CASSEWALGPKNIQYF. The CDR3 DNA sequence: TGTGCCAGCAGTGAATGGGCCCTAGGGCCGAAAAACATTCAGTACTTC. This chain links TRBV6-1 with TRBJ2-4; D gene uncertain. Germline assignment: CDR1 MNHNS and CDR2 SASEGT. The CDR3 extends over 16 amino acids. The V and J ends lost 2 bases and 4 bases respectively, with 15 bases between them.

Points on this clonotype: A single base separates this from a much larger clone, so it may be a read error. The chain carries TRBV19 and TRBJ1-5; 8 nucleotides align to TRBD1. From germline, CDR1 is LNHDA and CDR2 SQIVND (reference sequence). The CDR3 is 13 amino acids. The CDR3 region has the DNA TGTGCCAGTTCGGACAGGGCCAATCGGCCCCAGCATTTT. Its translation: CASSDRANRPQHF.

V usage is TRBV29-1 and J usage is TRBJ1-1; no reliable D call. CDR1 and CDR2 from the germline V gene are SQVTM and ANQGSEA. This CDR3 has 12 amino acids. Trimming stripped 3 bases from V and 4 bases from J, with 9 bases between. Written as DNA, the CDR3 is TGCAGCGTTGACTCTTGGAGCACTGAAGCTTTCTTT. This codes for CSVDSWSTEAFF.

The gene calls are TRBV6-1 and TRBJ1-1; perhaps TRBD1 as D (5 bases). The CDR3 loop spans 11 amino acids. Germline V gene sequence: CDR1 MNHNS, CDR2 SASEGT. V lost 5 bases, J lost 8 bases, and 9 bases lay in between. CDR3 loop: CASSRSGEAFF. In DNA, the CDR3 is TGTGCCAGCAGTCGGTCAGGGGAAGCTTTCTTT.

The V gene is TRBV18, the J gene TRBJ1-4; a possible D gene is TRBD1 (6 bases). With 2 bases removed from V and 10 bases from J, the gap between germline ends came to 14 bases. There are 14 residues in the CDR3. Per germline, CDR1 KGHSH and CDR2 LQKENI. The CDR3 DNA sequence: TGTGCCAGCTCACCAACGGGGGCGGACGGAAAACTGTTTTTT. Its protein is CASSPTGADGKLFF.

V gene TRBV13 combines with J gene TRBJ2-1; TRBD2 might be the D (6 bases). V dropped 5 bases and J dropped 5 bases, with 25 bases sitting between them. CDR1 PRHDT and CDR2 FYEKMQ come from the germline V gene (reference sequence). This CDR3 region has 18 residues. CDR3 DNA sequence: TGTGCCAGCAGCCCTCCGGGACTCTTCATACTCCCTCACAATGAGCAGTTCTTC. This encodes CASSPPGLFILPHNEQFF.

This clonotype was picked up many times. As DNA, the CDR3 is TGTGCCAGCAGTGAAGTGGGGGCAGCTTCGGAAATCAACTATGGCTACACCTTC. This translates into CASSEVGAASEINYGYTF. This sequence joins TRBV6-1 and TRBJ1-2; tentative D call: TRBD1 (6 bases). From germline, CDR1 is MNHNS and CDR2 SASEGT. V was trimmed by 1 base and J by 2 bases, leaving 20 bases between them. The CDR3 consists of 18 residues.

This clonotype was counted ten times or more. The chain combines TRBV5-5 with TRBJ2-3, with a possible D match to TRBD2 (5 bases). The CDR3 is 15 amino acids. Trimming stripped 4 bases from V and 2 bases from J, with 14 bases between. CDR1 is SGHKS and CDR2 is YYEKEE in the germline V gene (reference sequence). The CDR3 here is CASSPTLAYTDTQYF. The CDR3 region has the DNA TGTGCCAGCAGCCCGACTCTAGCCTACACAGATACGCAGTATTTT.

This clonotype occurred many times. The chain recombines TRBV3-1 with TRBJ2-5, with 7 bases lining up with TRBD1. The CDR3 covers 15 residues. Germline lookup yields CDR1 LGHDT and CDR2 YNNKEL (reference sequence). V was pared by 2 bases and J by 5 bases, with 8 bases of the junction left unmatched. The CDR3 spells CASSQPATGEETQYF. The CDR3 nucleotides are TGTGCCAGCAGCCAACCGGCAACAGGGGAGGAGACCCAGTACTTC.

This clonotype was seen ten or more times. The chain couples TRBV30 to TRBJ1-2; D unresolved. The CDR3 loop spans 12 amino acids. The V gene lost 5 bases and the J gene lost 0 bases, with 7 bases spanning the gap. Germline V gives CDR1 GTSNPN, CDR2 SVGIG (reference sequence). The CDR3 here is CAWAGANYGYTF. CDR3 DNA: TGTGCCTGGGCGGGAGCTAACTATGGCTACACCTTC.

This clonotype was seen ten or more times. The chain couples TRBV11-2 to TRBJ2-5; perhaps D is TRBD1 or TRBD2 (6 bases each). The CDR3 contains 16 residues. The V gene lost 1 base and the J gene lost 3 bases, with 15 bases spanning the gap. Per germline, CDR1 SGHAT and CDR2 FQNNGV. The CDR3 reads CASSLATGPGEETQYF. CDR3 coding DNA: TGTGCCAGCAGCTTAGCGACAGGCCCGGGAGAAGAGACCCAGTACTTC.

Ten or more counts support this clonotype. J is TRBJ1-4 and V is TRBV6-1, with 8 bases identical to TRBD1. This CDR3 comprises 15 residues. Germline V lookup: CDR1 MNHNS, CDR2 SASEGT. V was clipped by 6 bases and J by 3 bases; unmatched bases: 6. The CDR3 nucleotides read TGTGCCAGCAGGGAACGGACAGGGCCTAATGAAAAACTGTTTTTT. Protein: CASRERTGPNEKLFF.

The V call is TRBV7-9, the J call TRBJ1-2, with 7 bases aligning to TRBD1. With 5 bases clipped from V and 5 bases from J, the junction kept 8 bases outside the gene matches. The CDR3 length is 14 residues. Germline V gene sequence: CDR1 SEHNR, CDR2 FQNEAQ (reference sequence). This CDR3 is CASSLGQAVYGYTF. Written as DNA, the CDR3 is TGTGCCAGCAGCCTAGGACAGGCTGTATATGGCTACACCTTC.

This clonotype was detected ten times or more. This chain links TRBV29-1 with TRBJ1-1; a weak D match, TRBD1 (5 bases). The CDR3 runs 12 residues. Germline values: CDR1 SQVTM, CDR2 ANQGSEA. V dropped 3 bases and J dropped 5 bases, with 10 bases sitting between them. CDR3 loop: CSVEWGGTEAFF. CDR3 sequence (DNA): TGCAGCGTTGAGTGGGGGGGGACTGAAGCTTTCTTT.

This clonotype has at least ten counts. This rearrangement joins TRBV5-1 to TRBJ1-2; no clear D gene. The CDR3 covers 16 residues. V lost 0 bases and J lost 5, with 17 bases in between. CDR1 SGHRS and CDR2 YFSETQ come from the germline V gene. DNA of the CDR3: TGCGCCAGCAGCTTGGCGACCGACCCCGTTGCTTATGGCTACACCTTC. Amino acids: CASSLATDPVAYGYTF.

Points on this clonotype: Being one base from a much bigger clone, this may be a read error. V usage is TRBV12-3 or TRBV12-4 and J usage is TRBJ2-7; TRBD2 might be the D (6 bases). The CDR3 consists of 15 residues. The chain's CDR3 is CANSVPGTLARVQYF. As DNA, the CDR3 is TGTGCCAACAGTGTCCCCGGGACTCTGGCACGGGTGCAGTACTTC.

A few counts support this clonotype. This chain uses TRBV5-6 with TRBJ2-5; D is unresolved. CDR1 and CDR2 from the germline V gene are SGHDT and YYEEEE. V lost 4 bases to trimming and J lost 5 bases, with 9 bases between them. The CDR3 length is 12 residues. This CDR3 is CASSPAWETQYF. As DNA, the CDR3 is TGTGCCAGCAGCCCGGCTTGGGAGACCCAGTACTTC.

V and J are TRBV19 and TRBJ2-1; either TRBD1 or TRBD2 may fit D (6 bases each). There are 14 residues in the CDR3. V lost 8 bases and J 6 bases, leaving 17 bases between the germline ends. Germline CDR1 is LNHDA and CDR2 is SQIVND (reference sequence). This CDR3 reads CASQWSGEANEQFF. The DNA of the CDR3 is TGTGCCAGTCAATGGTCAGGGGAGGCCAATGAGCAGTTCTTC.

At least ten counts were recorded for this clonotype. The chain's CDR3 is CASSRKREGPSEQFF. The CDR3 DNA is TGTGCCAGCAGCCGCAAGCGGGAGGGCCCGTCTGAGCAGTTCTTC. V usage is TRBV12-3 or TRBV12-4 and J usage is TRBJ2-1, with 10 positions matching TRBD2. The CDR3 spans 15 residues. J lost 9 bases, V lost 6 bases, and 11 bases had no gene match.

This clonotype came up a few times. CDR3 in amino acids: CAISEQGGSTDTQYF. The CDR3, as DNA: TGTGCCATCAGTGAACAGGGGGGTTCCACAGATACGCAGTATTTT. V is TRBV10-3 and J is TRBJ2-3, with 8 positions matching TRBD1. CDR1 and CDR2 from the germline V gene are ENHRY and SYGVKD. This CDR3 contains 15 residues. The V gene end was trimmed by 3 bases and the J gene end by 2 bases; junction bases not matched to a gene: 4.